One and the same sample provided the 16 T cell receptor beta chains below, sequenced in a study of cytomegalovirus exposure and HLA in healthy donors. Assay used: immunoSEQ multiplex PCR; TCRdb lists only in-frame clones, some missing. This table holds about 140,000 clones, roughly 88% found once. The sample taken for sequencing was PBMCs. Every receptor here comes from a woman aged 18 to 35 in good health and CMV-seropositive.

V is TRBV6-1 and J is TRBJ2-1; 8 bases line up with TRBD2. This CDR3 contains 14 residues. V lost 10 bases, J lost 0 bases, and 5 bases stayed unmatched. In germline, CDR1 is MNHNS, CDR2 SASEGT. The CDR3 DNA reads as TGTGCCACCAGCCGGGAGGGCTCCTACAATGAGCAGTTCTTC. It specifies CATSREGSYNEQFF.

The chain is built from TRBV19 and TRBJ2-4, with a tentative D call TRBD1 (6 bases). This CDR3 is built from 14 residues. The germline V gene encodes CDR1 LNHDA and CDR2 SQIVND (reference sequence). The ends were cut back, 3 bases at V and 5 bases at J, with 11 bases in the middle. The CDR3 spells CASSIQGWENIQYF. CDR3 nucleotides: TGTGCCAGTAGTATTCAGGGGTGGGAAAACATTCAGTACTTC.

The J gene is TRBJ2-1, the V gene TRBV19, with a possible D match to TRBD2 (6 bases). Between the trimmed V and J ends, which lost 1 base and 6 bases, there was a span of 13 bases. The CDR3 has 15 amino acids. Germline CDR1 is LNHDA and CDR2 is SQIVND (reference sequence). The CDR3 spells CASSIAGAPVNEQFF. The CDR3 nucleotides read TGTGCCAGTAGTATAGCGGGAGCCCCTGTCAATGAGCAGTTCTTC. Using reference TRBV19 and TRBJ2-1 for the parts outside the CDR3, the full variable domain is DGGITQSPKYLFRKEGQNVTLSCEQNLNHDAMYWYRQDPGQGLRLIYYSQIVNDFQKGDIAEGYSVSREKKESFPLTVTSAQKNPTAFYLCASSIAGAPVNEQFFGPGTRLTVL.

The CDR3 reads CASSLAGQGNNWVAKNIQYF. CDR3 coding DNA: TGTGCCAGCAGCTTAGCGGGACAGGGTAACAATTGGGTAGCCAAAAACATTCAGTACTTC. The rearrangement uses TRBV7-2 and TRBJ2-4; 9 bases agree with TRBD1. Germline-derived CDR1 and CDR2 are SGHTA and FQGNSA. The CDR3 loop spans 20 amino acids. Germline trimming cut 0 bases from V and 0 bases from J; bases unmatched to any gene: 12.

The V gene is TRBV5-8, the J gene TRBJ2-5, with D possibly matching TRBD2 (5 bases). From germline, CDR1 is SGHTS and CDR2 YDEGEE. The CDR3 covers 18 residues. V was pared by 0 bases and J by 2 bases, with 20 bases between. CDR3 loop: CASSLAVGDGPLQETQYF. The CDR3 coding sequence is TGTGCCAGCAGCTTGGCCGTGGGAGACGGACCTTTACAAGAGACCCAGTACTTC.

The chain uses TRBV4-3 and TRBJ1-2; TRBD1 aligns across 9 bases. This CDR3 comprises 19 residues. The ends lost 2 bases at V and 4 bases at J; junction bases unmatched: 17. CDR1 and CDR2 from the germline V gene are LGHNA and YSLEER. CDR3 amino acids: CASSQNTYRGTGRPYGYTF. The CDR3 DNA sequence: TGCGCCAGCAGCCAAAATACTTACAGGGGGACAGGGAGACCCTATGGCTACACCTTC.

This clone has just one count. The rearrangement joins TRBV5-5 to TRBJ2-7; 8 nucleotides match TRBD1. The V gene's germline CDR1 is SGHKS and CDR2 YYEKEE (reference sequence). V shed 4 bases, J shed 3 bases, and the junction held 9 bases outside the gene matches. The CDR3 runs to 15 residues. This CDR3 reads CASSQTGADFYEQYF. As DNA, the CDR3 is TGTGCCAGCAGCCAGACAGGGGCCGACTTCTACGAGCAGTACTTC.

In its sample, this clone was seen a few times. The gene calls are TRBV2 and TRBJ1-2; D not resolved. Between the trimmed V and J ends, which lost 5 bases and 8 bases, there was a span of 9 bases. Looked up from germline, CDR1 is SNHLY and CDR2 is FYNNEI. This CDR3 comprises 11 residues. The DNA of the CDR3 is TGTGCCAGCAGTCAGGCGCGAGGCTACACCTTC. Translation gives CASSQARGYTF.

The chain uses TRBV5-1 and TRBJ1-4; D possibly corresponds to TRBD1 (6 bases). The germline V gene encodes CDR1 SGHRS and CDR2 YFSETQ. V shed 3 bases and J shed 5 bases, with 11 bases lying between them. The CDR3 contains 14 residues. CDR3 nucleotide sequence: TGCGCCAGCAGCTACGGGACACTGAATGAAAAACTGTTTTTT. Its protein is CASSYGTLNEKLFF.

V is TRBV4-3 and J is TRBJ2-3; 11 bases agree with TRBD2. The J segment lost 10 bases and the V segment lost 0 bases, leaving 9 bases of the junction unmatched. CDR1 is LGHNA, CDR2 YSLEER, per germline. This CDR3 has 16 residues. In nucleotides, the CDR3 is TGCGCCAGCAGCCAAGATCCCCTAGCGGGGGGAACTGCGCAGTATTTT. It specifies CASSQDPLAGGTAQYF.

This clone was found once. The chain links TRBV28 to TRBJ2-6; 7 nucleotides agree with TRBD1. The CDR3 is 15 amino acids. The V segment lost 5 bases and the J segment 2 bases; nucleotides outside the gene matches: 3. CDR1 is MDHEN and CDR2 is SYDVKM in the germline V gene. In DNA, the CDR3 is TGTGCCAGCAGTCCCACAGGGGCTGGGGCCAACGTCCTGACTTTC. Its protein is CASSPTGAGANVLTF.

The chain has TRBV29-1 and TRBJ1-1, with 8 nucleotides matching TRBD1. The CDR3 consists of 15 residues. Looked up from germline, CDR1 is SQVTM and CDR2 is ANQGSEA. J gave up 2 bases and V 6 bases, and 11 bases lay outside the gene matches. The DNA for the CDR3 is TGCAGCGTGGGGACAGGTTGGGGTTTCAACACTGAAGCTTTCTTT. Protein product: CSVGTGWGFNTEAFF.

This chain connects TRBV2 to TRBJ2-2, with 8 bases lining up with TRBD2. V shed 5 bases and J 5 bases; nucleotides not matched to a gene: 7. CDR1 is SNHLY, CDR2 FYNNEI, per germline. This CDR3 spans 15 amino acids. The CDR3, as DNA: TGTGCCAGCAGTATAACTAGCGGTAGGACCGGGGAGCTGTTTTTT. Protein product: CASSITSGRTGELFF.

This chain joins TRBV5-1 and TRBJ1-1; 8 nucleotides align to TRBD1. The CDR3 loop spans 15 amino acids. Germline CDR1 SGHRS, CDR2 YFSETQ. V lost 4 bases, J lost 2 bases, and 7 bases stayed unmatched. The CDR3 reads CASSLGQGGNTEAFF. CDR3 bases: TGCGCCAGCAGCCTTGGACAGGGCGGTAACACTGAAGCTTTCTTT.

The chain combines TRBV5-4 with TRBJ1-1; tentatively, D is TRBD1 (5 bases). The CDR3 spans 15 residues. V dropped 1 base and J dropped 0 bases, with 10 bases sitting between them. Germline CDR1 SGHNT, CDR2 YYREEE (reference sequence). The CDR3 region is CASSLTRAMNTEAFF. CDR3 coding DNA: TGTGCCAGCAGCTTGACCAGGGCAATGAACACTGAAGCTTTCTTT.

CDR3: CASTQGGFSNEQFF. The CDR3 DNA is TGTGCCAGCACCCAGGGTGGCTTCTCCAATGAGCAGTTCTTC. The rearrangement links TRBV9 to TRBJ2-1; TRBD1 is a possible D gene (5 bases). The ends were cut back, 6 bases at V and 6 bases at J, with 16 bases in the middle. The CDR3 consists of 14 residues. The germline gives CDR1 SGDLS, CDR2 YYNGEE.